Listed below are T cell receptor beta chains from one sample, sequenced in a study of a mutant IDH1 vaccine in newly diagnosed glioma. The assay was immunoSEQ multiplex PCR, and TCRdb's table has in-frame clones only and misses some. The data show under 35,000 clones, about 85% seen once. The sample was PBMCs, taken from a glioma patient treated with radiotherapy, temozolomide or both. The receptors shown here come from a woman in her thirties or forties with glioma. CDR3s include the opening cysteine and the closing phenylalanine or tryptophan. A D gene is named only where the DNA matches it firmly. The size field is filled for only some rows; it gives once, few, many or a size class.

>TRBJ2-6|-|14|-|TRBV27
TGTGCCAGCACCTACCGCTCTGGGGCCAACGTCCTGACTTTC
CASTYRSGANVLTF
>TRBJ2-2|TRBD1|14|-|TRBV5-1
TGCGCCAGCAGCCCCCAGGGGGCCATCGGGGAGCTGTTTTTT
CASSPQGAIGELFF
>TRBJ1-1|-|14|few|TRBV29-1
TGCAGCGTGGGAGGGGGACGAGAGAACACTGAAGCTTTCTTT
CSVGGGRENTEAFF
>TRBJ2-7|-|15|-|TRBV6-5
TGTGCCAGCAGTCCATTGGCGGGGAACCTCTACGAGCAGTACTTC
CASSPLAGNLYEQYF
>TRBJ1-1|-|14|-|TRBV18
TGTGCCAGCTCACCTTCGACGACGAACACTGAAGCTTTCTTT
CASSPSTTNTEAFF
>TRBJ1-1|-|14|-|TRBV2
TGTGCCAGCAGGGTCCAGGGATTACATCTTGAAGCTTTCTTT
CASRVQGLHLEAFF
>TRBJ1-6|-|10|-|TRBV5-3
TGTGCCTGGTTTGATTCACCCCTCCACTTT
CAWFDSPLHF
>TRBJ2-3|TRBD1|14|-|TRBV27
TGTGCCAGCAGTTTTAGAGGGGGCAAATATACGCAGTATTTT
CASSFRGGKYTQYF
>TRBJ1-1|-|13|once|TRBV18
TGTGCCAGCTCACCACCGCTACAAACTGAAGCTTTCTTT
CASSPPLQTEAFF
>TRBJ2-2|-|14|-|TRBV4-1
TGCGCCAGCAGCTCCGGGTGGAACACCGGGGAGCTGTTTTTT
CASSSGWNTGELFF
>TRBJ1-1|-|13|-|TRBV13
TGTGCCATCGACACCGGCTTGAACACTGAAGCTTTCTTT
CAIDTGLNTEAFF
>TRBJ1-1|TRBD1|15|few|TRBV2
TGTGCCAGCAGTGAATCTCCAGGGGGCAGCGCTGAAGCTTTCTTT
CASSESPGGSAEAFF
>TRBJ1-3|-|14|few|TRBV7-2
TGTGCCAGCAGCGAATGGGACTCTCGAAACACCATATATTTT
CASSEWDSRNTIYF
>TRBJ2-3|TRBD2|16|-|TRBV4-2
TGTGCCAGCAGCCAAGGGTCCGGGACTAGTCCAGATACGCAGTATTTT
CASSQGSGTSPDTQYF
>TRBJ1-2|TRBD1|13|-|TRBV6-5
TGTGCCAGCAGTTACGACAGGGGGTATGGCTACACCTTC
CASSYDRGYGYTF
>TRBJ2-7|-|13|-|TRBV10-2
TGCGCCAGCAGCTTCGGGACTTCCTACGAGCAGTACTTC
CASSFGTSYEQYF
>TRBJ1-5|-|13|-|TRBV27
TGTGCCAGCAGTTCCCGAGACAATCAGCCCCAGCATTTT
CASSSRDNQPQHF
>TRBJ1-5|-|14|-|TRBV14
TGTGCCAGCAGCCAAGGGGGGAACCATCAGCCCCAGCATTTT
CASSQGGNHQPQHF
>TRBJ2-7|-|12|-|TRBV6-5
TGTGCCAGCGCAGGGAACAGCTACGAGCAGTACTTC
CASAGNSYEQYF
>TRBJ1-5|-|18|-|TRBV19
TGTGCCAGTAGTATAGACTCCCCGGACGGGGCCAGCAATCAGCCCCAGCATTTT
CASSIDSPDGASNQPQHF
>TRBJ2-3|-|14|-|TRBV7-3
TGTGCCAGCAGCTCGACAGAATACACAGATACGCAGTATTTT
CASSSTEYTDTQYF
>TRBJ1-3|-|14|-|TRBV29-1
TGCAGCGTTGCCGCAGGGACCTCTGGAAACACCATATATTTT
CSVAAGTSGNTIYF
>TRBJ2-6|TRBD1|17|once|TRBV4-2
TGTGCCAGCAGCCAAATGGACAGGGAGTCTGGGGCCAACGTCCTGACTTTC
CASSQMDRESGANVLTF
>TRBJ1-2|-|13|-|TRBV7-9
TGTGCCAGCAGCTTAACCCAGAACTATGGCTACACCTTC
CASSLTQNYGYTF
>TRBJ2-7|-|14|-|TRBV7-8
TGTGCCAGCAGCGAACCTGGAAGCTCCTACGAGCAGTACTTC
CASSEPGSSYEQYF
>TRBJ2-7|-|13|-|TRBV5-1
TGCGCCAGCAGCTTGGAGTACACCTACGAGCAGTACTTC
CASSLEYTYEQYF
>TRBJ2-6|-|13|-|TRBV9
TGTGCCAGCAGCGTAGTCGGGGCCAACGTCCTGACTTTC
CASSVVGANVLTF
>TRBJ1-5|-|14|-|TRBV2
TGTGCCAGCAGTCCCCGGGTCTCAGTTCAGCCCCAGCATTTT
CASSPRVSVQPQHF
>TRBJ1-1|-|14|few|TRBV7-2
TGTGCCAGCAGCTTAGCGAGGACAGACACTGAAGCTTTCTTT
CASSLARTDTEAFF
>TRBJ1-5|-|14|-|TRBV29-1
TGCAGCGTCCGTGGGCAGGGCTCCAATCAGCCCCAGCATTTT
CSVRGQGSNQPQHF
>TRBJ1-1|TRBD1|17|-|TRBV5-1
TGCGCCAGCAGCCCTGCAGACAGGGGGATGTCGAACACTGAAGCTTTCTTT
CASSPADRGMSNTEAFF
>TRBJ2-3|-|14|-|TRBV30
TGTGCCTGGAGTGCACAGGGAAGCACAGATACGCAGTATTTT
CAWSAQGSTDTQYF
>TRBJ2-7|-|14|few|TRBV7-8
TGTGCCAGCAGCTTCGGACAGTCCGACTACGAGCAGTACTTC
CASSFGQSDYEQYF
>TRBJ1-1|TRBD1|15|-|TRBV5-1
TGCGCCAGCAGCGTAGGACAGGGGTCGAACACTGAAGCTTTCTTT
CASSVGQGSNTEAFF
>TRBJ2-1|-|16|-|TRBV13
TGTGCCAGCAGCTTAACGGCGGATGGGGGGTACAATGAGCAGTTCTTC
CASSLTADGGYNEQFF
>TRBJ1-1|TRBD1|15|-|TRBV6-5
TGTGCCAACAGTTCCCGGGACAGGGTTCATACTGAAGCTTTCTTT
CANSSRDRVHTEAFF
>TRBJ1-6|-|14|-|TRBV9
TGTGCCAGCAGCGCCATTGACCCTGGATCACCCCTCCACTTT
CASSAIDPGSPLHF
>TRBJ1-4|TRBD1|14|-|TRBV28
TGTGCCAGCAGCACCGGGACAGTCAATGAAAAACTGTTTTTT
CASSTGTVNEKLFF
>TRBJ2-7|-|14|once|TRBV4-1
TGCGCCAGCAGCCAAGGTAGAAGTGAGCGCGAGCAGTACTTC
CASSQGRSEREQYF
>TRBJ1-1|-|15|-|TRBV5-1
TGCGCCAGCAGCCCCGAGTGGGGGACGAACACTGAAGCTTTCTTT
CASSPEWGTNTEAFF
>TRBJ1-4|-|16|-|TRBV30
TGTGCCTGGAGTGTAAGTCAAGGGCGAACTAATGAAAAACTGTTTTTT
CAWSVSQGRTNEKLFF
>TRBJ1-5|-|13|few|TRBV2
TGTGCCAGCAGTGAACAGGGCGGTCAGCCCCAGCATTTT
CASSEQGGQPQHF
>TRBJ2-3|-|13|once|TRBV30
TGTGCCTGGATCCCCCTTGGGACAGATACGCAGTATTTT
CAWIPLGTDTQYF
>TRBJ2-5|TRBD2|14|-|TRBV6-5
TGTGCCAGCAGCAAAAAGCGGGAACAAGAGACCCAGTACTTC
CASSKKREQETQYF
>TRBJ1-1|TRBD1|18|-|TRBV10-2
TGCGCCAGCAGTGGTGGGGGCAGGGGGCTAGGAATGAACACTGAAGCTTTCTTT
CASSGGGRGLGMNTEAFF
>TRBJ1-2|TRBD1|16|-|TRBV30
TGTGCCTGGAGTGTACCCGGACAGGGGGCCTTCTATGGCTACACCTTC
CAWSVPGQGAFYGYTF
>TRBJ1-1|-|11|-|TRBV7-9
TGTGCCAGCTCTCGGGCGACTGAAGCTTTCTTT
CASSRATEAFF
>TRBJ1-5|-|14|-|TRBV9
TGTGCCAGCAGCGTCAGCAGTATCGGACAGCCCCAGCATTTT
CASSVSSIGQPQHF
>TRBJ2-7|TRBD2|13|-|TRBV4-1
TGCGCCAGCAGGGGACTAGCGGACTACGAGCAGTACTTC
CASRGLADYEQYF
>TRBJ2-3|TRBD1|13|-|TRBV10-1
TGCGCCAGCGGACAGGGGGCTACAGATACGCAGTATTTT
CASGQGATDTQYF
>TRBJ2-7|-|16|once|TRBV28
TGTGCCAGCAGTTTAGGTGTTACTTCGGGACCCTACGAGCAGTACTTC
CASSLGVTSGPYEQYF
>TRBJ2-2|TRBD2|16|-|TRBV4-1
TGCGCCAGCAGCCAAGCAGCGGGGGGACCCACCGGGGAGCTGTTTTTT
CASSQAAGGPTGELFF
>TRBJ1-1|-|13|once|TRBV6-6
TGTGCCAGCCTGAGAGGAGTGAACACTGAAGCTTTCTTT
CASLRGVNTEAFF
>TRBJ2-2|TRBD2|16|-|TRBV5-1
TGCGCCAGCAGCTTGGTTAGCGGGGTGAACACCGGGGAGCTGTTTTTT
CASSLVSGVNTGELFF
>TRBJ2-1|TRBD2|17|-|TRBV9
TGTGCCAGCAGCCCTAGACTAGCGGGCTCCTCCTACAATGAGCAGTTCTTC
CASSPRLAGSSYNEQFF
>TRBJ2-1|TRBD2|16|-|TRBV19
TGTGCCAGTAGTATTCGGACTAGCGGGGGTGAAAATGAGCAGTTCTTC
CASSIRTSGGENEQFF
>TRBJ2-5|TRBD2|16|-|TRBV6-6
TGTGCCAGCAGTTACTCTAGCGGGGGGTTGAAAGAGACCCAGTACTTC
CASSYSSGGLKETQYF
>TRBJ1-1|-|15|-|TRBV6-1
TGTGCCAGCAGTGAAGTGGGGTTCAGGGGCGATTTACCAAACTTT
CASSEVGFRGDLPNF
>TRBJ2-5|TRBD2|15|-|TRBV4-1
TGCGCCAGCAGCCAAACTAGCGGGGGCTTGGAGACCCAGTACTTC
CASSQTSGGLETQYF